This record looks at one TCR beta chain sequence and its context. The antigen is undetermined. Second doses at about 4 or about 12 weeks were pooled. The CDR3 consists of 14 residues. The V end lost 4 bases, the J end lost 2 bases, and 12 bases lay between the germline ends. Germline CDR1 and CDR2: SGHDN and FVKESK. This specimen comes from a study of T cell responses to AZD1222 COVID-19 vaccine. Study-level findings and limits: White British donors predominated, females outnumbered males, and clonal diversity was possibly underestimated. Among AZD1222 vaccinees, only six or seven were seropositive at baseline. The study found vaccine-associated CD4 TCRs spanning spike, dominant at 160-218 and 743-854.

TCRdb's table, derived via immunoSEQ multiplex PCR, lists solely in-frame clones and lacks some. The repertoire holds approximately 190,000 clones, approximately 93% seen once, with roughly 1% in the top ten. The sequencing here drew on peripheral blood, taken 28 days after the second AZD1222 dose. This chain joins TRBV14 and TRBJ2-7, with D maybe TRBD2 (5 bases). The TCR originated in an adult who received the AZD1222 COVID-19 vaccine. The chain's CDR3 is CASSRGVTTYEQYF. The CDR3 bases are TGTGCCAGCAGCCGGGGAGTTACTACCTACGAGCAGTACTTC. Full variable domain (remainder filled in from reference TRBV14 and TRBJ2-7): EAGVTQFPSHSVIEKGQTVTLRCDPISGHDNLYWYRRVMGKEIKFLLHFVKESKQDESGMPNNRFLAERTGGTYSTLKVQPAELEDSGVYFCASSRGVTTYEQYFGPGTRLTVT.